This T cell receptor beta chain came from a study of shared clonotypes between healthy human individuals. Study-level points and caveats: Richness estimates generally favored naive over memory subsets.

Positively selected for CCR7, the CD45RO-negative cells used as naive CD8 cells excluded terminally differentiated effector memory CD45RA+ cells. Several immunoSEQ 96-well plates shared each subset's DNA, each plate a replicate. Repertoires were generated with immunoSEQ multiplex PCR, while TCRdb's copy carries only in-frame clones and drops some. This sample has hundreds of thousands of clones, with around 95% found just once. This CDR3 comprises 16 residues. With V trimmed by 1 base and J by 6 bases, 2 bases remained unmatched. Looked up from germline, CDR1 is MNHEY and CDR2 is SMNVEV (reference sequence). This clone showed up just a few times. The antigen remains undetermined. Other DNA sequences of this sample code for an identical CDR3.

Sample: naive CD8+ T cells sorted from blood. The chain links TRBV27 to TRBJ2-2; 13 bases are shared with TRBD2. The clonotype was recovered from a woman aged 25 to 45 in good health. The CDR3 here is CASSLLLAGGPGELFF. CDR3 coding DNA: TGTGCCAGCAGTTTATTACTAGCGGGAGGGCCCGGGGAGCTGTTTTTT.